Listed below are T cell receptor beta chains from one sample, sequenced in a study of blood T cell repertoires in COVID-19. The method was immunoSEQ multiplex PCR; TCRdb's version includes in-frame clones alone and lacks a portion of them. In the table there are about 120,000 clones, 65% to 90% of which are singletons. The sequencing sample was made of peripheral blood. Every receptor here comes from a woman of 80 years or more with acute or convalescent COVID-19. Each CDR3 is given with its conserved first and last residue. Fields, in order: clone size, J gene, D gene, V gene, CDR3 protein, CDR3 DNA. A D gene is named only where the DNA matches it firmly. Clone size appears in some rows only: once, few, many, or a class for an expanded clone.

clone size: -
J gene: TRBJ1-2
D gene: TRBD1
V gene: TRBV5-4
CDR3 protein: CASSTGTGDGYTF
CDR3 DNA: TGTGCCAGCAGCACAGGGACAGGGGATGGCTACACCTTC

clone size: -
J gene: TRBJ1-2
D gene: -
V gene: TRBV5-8
CDR3 protein: CASSTNRVYNYGYTF
CDR3 DNA: TGTGCCAGCAGCACGAACAGGGTCTATAACTATGGCTACACCTTC

clone size: few
J gene: TRBJ2-5
D gene: -
V gene: TRBV11-2
CDR3 protein: CASSPEAAGGGRETQYF
CDR3 DNA: TGTGCCAGCAGCCCCGAGGCCGCAGGGGGAGGTAGAGAGACCCAGTACTTC

clone size: -
J gene: TRBJ2-1
D gene: -
V gene: TRBV2
CDR3 protein: CASSLDSSSYNEQFF
CDR3 DNA: TGTGCCAGCAGTCTAGACAGTAGCTCCTACAATGAGCAGTTCTTC

clone size: -
J gene: TRBJ1-1
D gene: TRBD1
V gene: TRBV11-3
CDR3 protein: CASSLDTRGEAFF
CDR3 DNA: TGTGCCAGCAGCTTAGATACCAGGGGGGAAGCTTTCTTT

clone size: -
J gene: TRBJ1-5
D gene: -
V gene: TRBV27
CDR3 protein: CASSYGGSNQPQHF
CDR3 DNA: TGTGCCAGCAGTTACGGGGGATCCAATCAGCCCCAGCATTTT

clone size: -
J gene: TRBJ2-3
D gene: -
V gene: TRBV14
CDR3 protein: CASSQTYTQYF
CDR3 DNA: TGTGCCAGCAGCCAAACTTATACGCAGTATTTT

clone size: -
J gene: TRBJ1-5
D gene: -
V gene: TRBV7-2
CDR3 protein: CASSLTPQGRGRNQPQHF
CDR3 DNA: TGTGCCAGCAGCTTGACCCCTCAGGGCAGGGGTCGCAATCAGCCCCAGCATTTT

clone size: once
J gene: TRBJ2-5
D gene: TRBD2
V gene: TRBV5-4
CDR3 protein: CASSRAGAEETQYF
CDR3 DNA: TGTGCCAGCAGCCGAGCGGGGGCAGAAGAGACCCAGTACTTC

clone size: -
J gene: TRBJ1-1
D gene: -
V gene: TRBV15
CDR3 protein: CATSVDTGSAGTEAFF
CDR3 DNA: TGTGCCACCAGCGTGGACACAGGGAGCGCGGGCACTGAAGCTTTCTTT

clone size: -
J gene: TRBJ1-1
D gene: -
V gene: TRBV9
CDR3 protein: CASSGLGGGNTEAFF
CDR3 DNA: TGTGCCAGCAGCGGACTCGGCGGCGGGAACACTGAAGCTTTCTTT

clone size: -
J gene: TRBJ2-3
D gene: -
V gene: TRBV5-1
CDR3 protein: CASSKLGGVPSTDTQYF
CDR3 DNA: TGCGCCAGCAGCAAGTTGGGCGGGGTCCCTAGCACAGATACGCAGTATTTT

clone size: -
J gene: TRBJ2-1
D gene: TRBD1
V gene: TRBV5-4
CDR3 protein: CASAGTGRYNEQFF
CDR3 DNA: TGTGCCAGCGCCGGGACAGGTCGGTACAATGAGCAGTTCTTC

clone size: -
J gene: TRBJ2-1
D gene: -
V gene: TRBV12-5
CDR3 protein: CASGLGARGNEQFF
CDR3 DNA: TGTGCTAGTGGTTTGGGAGCCAGGGGAAATGAGCAGTTCTTC

clone size: -
J gene: TRBJ1-1
D gene: -
V gene: TRBV2
CDR3 protein: CASTADMNTEAFF
CDR3 DNA: TGTGCCAGCACGGCAGACATGAACACTGAAGCTTTCTTT

clone size: -
J gene: TRBJ1-2
D gene: TRBD1
V gene: TRBV5-1
CDR3 protein: CASSARQGGGYTF
CDR3 DNA: TGCGCCAGCAGCGCCAGACAGGGCGGTGGCTACACCTTC

clone size: -
J gene: TRBJ1-5
D gene: TRBD1
V gene: TRBV6-2/TRBV6-3
CDR3 protein: CASSKTGTGSVYSNQPQHF
CDR3 DNA: TGTGCCAGCAGTAAAACCGGGACAGGGTCGGTTTATAGCAATCAGCCCCAGCATTTT

clone size: few
J gene: TRBJ1-5
D gene: TRBD1
V gene: TRBV4-1
CDR3 protein: CASSQDGTGEQPQHF
CDR3 DNA: TGCGCCAGCAGCCAAGATGGGACAGGGGAGCAGCCCCAGCATTTT

clone size: -
J gene: TRBJ1-1
D gene: -
V gene: TRBV18
CDR3 protein: CASSPNHLGSEAFF
CDR3 DNA: TGTGCCAGCTCACCAAACCATCTAGGGAGCGAAGCTTTCTTT

clone size: -
J gene: TRBJ1-2
D gene: -
V gene: TRBV6-6
CDR3 protein: CASSPGNYGYTF
CDR3 DNA: TGTGCCAGCAGTCCTGGCAACTATGGCTACACCTTC

clone size: -
J gene: TRBJ2-1
D gene: -
V gene: TRBV9
CDR3 protein: CASSVATGGSLYNEQFF
CDR3 DNA: TGTGCCAGCAGCGTAGCTACAGGTGGTTCCCTCTACAATGAGCAGTTCTTC

clone size: -
J gene: TRBJ1-2
D gene: -
V gene: TRBV15
CDR3 protein: CATSRDGHRASGYTF
CDR3 DNA: TGTGCCACCAGCAGAGATGGGCACAGGGCCTCTGGCTACACCTTC

clone size: -
J gene: TRBJ1-3
D gene: -
V gene: TRBV3-1/TRBV3-2
CDR3 protein: CASSQGTDTIYF
CDR3 DNA: TGTGCCAGCAGCCAAGGTACAGACACCATATATTTT

clone size: -
J gene: TRBJ1-5
D gene: TRBD1
V gene: TRBV18
CDR3 protein: CASSPPNRDRNQPQHF
CDR3 DNA: TGTGCCAGCTCACCACCTAACCGGGACAGAAATCAGCCCCAGCATTTT

clone size: -
J gene: TRBJ1-2
D gene: TRBD1
V gene: TRBV20-1
CDR3 protein: CSASTRQGAYGYTF
CDR3 DNA: TGCAGTGCTAGTACACGACAGGGGGCCTATGGCTACACCTTC

clone size: -
J gene: TRBJ2-3
D gene: TRBD1
V gene: TRBV10-1
CDR3 protein: CASSRGGRTDTQYF
CDR3 DNA: TGCGCCAGCAGCAGAGGGGGCCGCACAGATACGCAGTATTTT

clone size: -
J gene: TRBJ1-1
D gene: -
V gene: TRBV15
CDR3 protein: CATSSPSVAVNTEAFF
CDR3 DNA: TGTGCCACCAGCAGCCCGTCCGTGGCCGTGAACACTGAAGCTTTCTTT

clone size: -
J gene: TRBJ1-5
D gene: -
V gene: TRBV7-3
CDR3 protein: CASSAYRDQPQHF
CDR3 DNA: TGTGCCAGCAGCGCTTACAGGGATCAGCCCCAGCATTTT

clone size: -
J gene: TRBJ2-7
D gene: TRBD2
V gene: TRBV4-2
CDR3 protein: CASSQVGGYEQYF
CDR3 DNA: TGTGCCAGCAGCCAGGTGGGAGGGTACGAGCAGTACTTC

clone size: -
J gene: TRBJ2-2
D gene: -
V gene: TRBV19
CDR3 protein: CASSTPGGANTGELFF
CDR3 DNA: TGTGCCAGTAGTACCCCCGGAGGGGCGAACACCGGGGAGCTGTTTTTT

clone size: -
J gene: TRBJ1-5
D gene: TRBD1
V gene: TRBV19
CDR3 protein: CASSTGQKIQPQHF
CDR3 DNA: TGTGCCAGTAGTACGGGACAGAAAATACAGCCCCAGCATTTT

clone size: -
J gene: TRBJ1-6
D gene: -
V gene: TRBV7-8
CDR3 protein: CASSLVGSEGRSPLHF
CDR3 DNA: TGTGCCAGCAGCTTAGTGGGGAGCGAAGGCCGTTCACCCCTCCACTTT

clone size: -
J gene: TRBJ1-6
D gene: -
V gene: TRBV3-1/TRBV3-2
CDR3 protein: CASSLRVDSSYNSPLHF
CDR3 DNA: TGTGCCAGCAGCTTACGGGTGGATAGCTCCTATAATTCACCCCTCCACTTT

clone size: -
J gene: TRBJ1-1
D gene: TRBD1
V gene: TRBV27
CDR3 protein: CASSHDRGMNTEAFF
CDR3 DNA: TGTGCCAGCAGCCACGACAGGGGGATGAACACTGAAGCTTTCTTT

clone size: -
J gene: TRBJ1-3
D gene: TRBD1
V gene: TRBV6-5
CDR3 protein: CASSFFPGQGNTIYF
CDR3 DNA: TGTGCCAGCAGTTTTTTCCCGGGACAGGGAAACACCATATATTTT

clone size: -
J gene: TRBJ1-1
D gene: TRBD1
V gene: TRBV6-5
CDR3 protein: CASSQTGMNTEAFF
CDR3 DNA: TGTGCCAGCAGCCAGACAGGGATGAACACTGAAGCTTTCTTT

clone size: -
J gene: TRBJ1-1
D gene: TRBD1
V gene: TRBV5-1
CDR3 protein: CASSYGTANTEAFF
CDR3 DNA: TGCGCCAGCAGCTACGGGACAGCGAACACTGAAGCTTTCTTT

clone size: -
J gene: TRBJ1-2
D gene: TRBD1
V gene: TRBV4-2
CDR3 protein: CASSREQGGGYGYTF
CDR3 DNA: TGTGCCAGCAGCCGAGAGCAAGGGGGCGGCTATGGCTACACCTTC

clone size: -
J gene: TRBJ1-6
D gene: -
V gene: TRBV9
CDR3 protein: CASSERQVRSPLHF
CDR3 DNA: TGTGCCAGCAGCGAGCGACAGGTTCGTTCACCCCTCCACTTT

clone size: -
J gene: TRBJ2-1
D gene: TRBD2
V gene: TRBV18
CDR3 protein: CASSPQTSGVDEQFF
CDR3 DNA: TGTGCCAGCTCACCACAAACTAGCGGGGTCGATGAGCAGTTCTTC

clone size: -
J gene: TRBJ2-7
D gene: -
V gene: TRBV15
CDR3 protein: CATSRTLDSSYEQYF
CDR3 DNA: TGTGCCACCAGCAGAACCTTGGACAGTTCCTACGAGCAGTACTTC

clone size: few
J gene: TRBJ1-4
D gene: -
V gene: TRBV6-5
CDR3 protein: CASSYSTGTNEKLFF
CDR3 DNA: TGTGCCAGCAGTTACTCGACAGGAACTAATGAAAAACTGTTTTTT

clone size: -
J gene: TRBJ1-5
D gene: -
V gene: TRBV6-5
CDR3 protein: CASSQGSNQPQHF
CDR3 DNA: TGTGCCAGCTCTCAGGGTAGCAATCAGCCCCAGCATTTT

clone size: -
J gene: TRBJ1-6
D gene: -
V gene: TRBV7-8
CDR3 protein: CASSLGAGHNNSPLHF
CDR3 DNA: TGTGCCAGCAGCTTAGGGGCCGGACACAATAATTCACCCCTCCACTTT

clone size: once
J gene: TRBJ2-5
D gene: -
V gene: TRBV19
CDR3 protein: CASSIRTAQETQYF
CDR3 DNA: TGTGCCAGTAGTATTCGGACAGCCCAAGAGACCCAGTACTTC

clone size: -
J gene: TRBJ1-2
D gene: -
V gene: TRBV11-2
CDR3 protein: CASSLAGVTGYTF
CDR3 DNA: TGTGCCAGCAGCTTAGCAGGGGTAACTGGCTACACCTTC

clone size: -
J gene: TRBJ1-2
D gene: -
V gene: TRBV2
CDR3 protein: CASMGQRGFTFYGYTF
CDR3 DNA: TGTGCCAGCATGGGACAAAGGGGTTTCACCTTCTATGGCTACACCTTC

clone size: -
J gene: TRBJ2-2
D gene: -
V gene: TRBV20-1
CDR3 protein: CSASASGGELFF
CDR3 DNA: TGCAGTGCTAGTGCCTCAGGCGGGGAGCTGTTTTTT

clone size: -
J gene: TRBJ1-1
D gene: -
V gene: TRBV11-1
CDR3 protein: CASSLGPERWNTEAFF
CDR3 DNA: TGTGCCAGCAGCTTAGGGCCGGAGCGGTGGAACACTGAAGCTTTCTTT

clone size: -
J gene: TRBJ1-1
D gene: -
V gene: TRBV7-9
CDR3 protein: CASSSQVSTLMNTEAFF
CDR3 DNA: TGTGCCAGCAGTTCACAGGTGTCTACGCTAATGAACACTGAAGCTTTCTTT

clone size: -
J gene: TRBJ1-2
D gene: -
V gene: TRBV6-6
CDR3 protein: CASRHGRTNYGYTF
CDR3 DNA: TGTGCCAGCCGCCATGGCCGCACTAACTATGGCTACACCTTC

clone size: -
J gene: TRBJ2-3
D gene: TRBD2
V gene: TRBV9
CDR3 protein: CASSVTSGVTDTQYF
CDR3 DNA: TGTGCCAGCAGCGTTACTAGCGGGGTGACAGATACGCAGTATTTT

clone size: -
J gene: TRBJ1-1
D gene: TRBD1
V gene: TRBV7-3
CDR3 protein: CASSPGTVNTEAFF
CDR3 DNA: TGTGCCAGCAGTCCCGGGACAGTGAACACTGAAGCTTTCTTT

clone size: -
J gene: TRBJ2-3
D gene: -
V gene: TRBV7-2
CDR3 protein: CATALGTDTQYF
CDR3 DNA: TGTGCCACCGCACTAGGGACAGATACGCAGTATTTT

clone size: -
J gene: TRBJ1-1
D gene: -
V gene: TRBV19
CDR3 protein: CASTEGVGAREAFF
CDR3 DNA: TGTGCCAGTACAGAGGGAGTGGGCGCTCGCGAAGCTTTCTTT

clone size: few
J gene: TRBJ1-1
D gene: -
V gene: TRBV28
CDR3 protein: CASSLWSGLNTEAFF
CDR3 DNA: TGTGCCAGCAGTTTATGGTCGGGGTTGAACACTGAAGCTTTCTTT

clone size: -
J gene: TRBJ2-7
D gene: -
V gene: TRBV5-1
CDR3 protein: CASSLGGASYEQYF
CDR3 DNA: TGCGCCAGCAGCTTGGGGGGAGCTTCCTACGAGCAGTACTTC